Each of the 24 T cell receptor beta chains below was sequenced from the same sample in a study of cytomegalovirus exposure and HLA in healthy donors. The PCR employed 60 Vbeta primers together with 13 Jbeta primers. This table comes from immunoSEQ multiplex PCR, and its TCRdb copy is limited to in-frame clones, with some not included. The sample has 110,000 or so clones; 83% are singletons. Sequencing was done on a sample of PBMCs. These receptors came from a man younger than 35 in good health and CMV-seronegative.

The V and J genes are TRBV7-8 and TRBJ2-7; TRBD2 matches at 10 bases. In germline, CDR1 is SGHVS, CDR2 FQNEAQ. V gave up 1 base and J gave up 4 bases; unmatched junction bases: 7. The CDR3 loop spans 16 amino acids. The CDR3 reads CASSLGGASGGYEQYF. The CDR3 nucleotides read TGTGCCAGCAGCTTAGGGGGGGCTAGCGGGGGATACGAGCAGTACTTC.

This chain connects TRBV5-1 to TRBJ2-7; TRBD1 matches 9 bases. The CDR3 extends over 12 amino acids. Per the germline V gene, CDR1 is SGHRS and CDR2 is YFSETQ. Unmatched junction bases numbered 2, after V lost 4 bases and J lost 6 bases. The CDR3 sequence: CASSPTGGEQYF. The CDR3 bases are TGCGCCAGCAGCCCGACAGGGGGCGAGCAGTACTTC.

The CDR3 region has the DNA TGTGCCAGCAGCGTACAGGGTAGTACGGCAGATACGCAGTATTTT. Translation: CASSVQGSTADTQYF. This sequence joins TRBV7-2 and TRBJ2-3; possible D gene TRBD1, 6 bases. In germline, CDR1 is SGHTA, CDR2 FQGNSA. The CDR3 has 15 residues. Between the trimmed V and J ends, which lost 5 bases and 4 bases, there was a span of 16 bases.

About this clone itself: An end of the junction differs from the germline gene, which may be a read error. This sequence joins TRBV7-9 and TRBJ2-2; 10 bases agree with TRBD2. This CDR3 has 18 residues. Germline V gives CDR1 SEHNR, CDR2 FQNEAQ (reference sequence). CDR3 nucleotide sequence: TGTTCCAGCAGCTTAGCTTTAGGACTAGCGGCTAAAACCGGGGAGCTGTTTTTT. Its translation: CSSSLALGLAAKTGELFF.

This chain links TRBV28 with TRBJ2-2; D unclear. Germline lookup yields CDR1 MDHEN and CDR2 SYDVKM. V was clipped by 3 bases and J by 0 bases, with 8 bases between them. CDR3 length: 15 residues. This chain's CDR3 is CASSFSTANTGELFF. The CDR3 DNA reads as TGTGCCAGCAGTTTCTCAACGGCGAACACCGGGGAGCTGTTTTTT.

This clone showed up just once. The rearrangement links TRBV15 to TRBJ1-5; weak D call: TRBD1 (5 bases). Looked up from germline, CDR1 is LNHNV and CDR2 is YYDKDF (reference sequence). The CDR3 runs 15 residues. V shed 0 bases and J shed 7 bases, with 13 bases lying between them. The chain's CDR3 is CATSRDLGQGQPQHF. The DNA for the CDR3 is TGTGCCACCAGCAGAGATCTAGGACAAGGGCAGCCCCAGCATTTT. Full variable domain (outside the CDR3, taken from reference TRBV15 and TRBJ1-5): DAMVIQNPRYQVTQFGKPVTLSCSQTLNHNVMYWYQQKSSQAPKLLFHYYDKDFNNEADTPDNFQSRRPNTSFCFLDIRSPGLGDTAMYLCATSRDLGQGQPQHFGDGTRLSIL.

This chain links TRBV29-1 with TRBJ2-5, with 11 bases aligning to TRBD1. The DNA end lines up better with TRBJ2-7; the J call may be wrong. Germline V CDR1 and CDR2: SQVTM, ANQGSEA. The CDR3 totals 13 residues. The DNA of the CDR3 is TGCAGCGTGGGGACAGGGGGCTCCTACGAGCAGTACTTC. Residues: CSVGTGGSYEQYF.

The count of this clone is one. Other DNA sequences within the sample encode an identical CDR3. This chain connects TRBV5-1 to TRBJ2-3; a possible D gene is TRBD1 (6 bases). The ends were cut back, 2 bases at V and 4 bases at J, with 8 bases in the middle. The CDR3 length is 13 residues. Germline assignment: CDR1 SGHRS and CDR2 YFSETQ. CDR3 residues: CASSLQGPDTQYF. The CDR3 DNA reads TGCGCCAGCAGCTTACAGGGCCCAGATACGCAGTATTTT.

The rearrangement links TRBV6-5 to TRBJ1-6; D unresolved. V gave up 7 bases and J gave up 3 bases, with 13 bases separating them. The germline V gene encodes CDR1 MNHEY and CDR2 SVGAGI. This CDR3 contains 15 residues. CDR3 residues: CASTRSGDYNSPLHF. The CDR3 bases are TGTGCCAGCACCAGGAGCGGCGACTATAATTCACCCCTCCACTTT.

The chain joins TRBV7-2 to TRBJ2-5; 8 nucleotides agree with TRBD2. Matching the DNA end better, TRBJ2-7 makes the J call doubtful. Germline V CDR1 and CDR2: SGHTA, FQGNSA. The CDR3 extends over 15 amino acids. CDR3 DNA sequence: TGTGCCAGCAGCCCTCTGCCGGGAGGGCCCTACGAGCAGTACTTC. Protein: CASSPLPGGPYEQYF.

CDR3 residues: CASSFGSGGIEQYF. DNA of the CDR3: TGTGCCAGCAGTTTTGGGTCAGGGGGGATCGAGCAGTACTTC. This chain uses TRBV27 with TRBJ2-7; a possible D gene is TRBD1 (7 bases). Trimming removed 3 bases from V and 6 bases from J, with 15 bases in between. From germline, CDR1 is MNHEY and CDR2 SMNVEV (reference sequence). This CDR3 is 14 amino acids long.

This chain connects TRBV4-3 to TRBJ1-2; D perhaps matches TRBD1 (6 bases). The CDR3 spans 15 residues. Trimming took 4 bases from V and 4 from J, leaving 16 bases between them. From germline, CDR1 is LGHNA and CDR2 YSLEER. CDR3 region: CASSLQNLQGYGYTF. In nucleotides, the CDR3 is TGCGCCAGCAGCCTACAGAATTTACAGGGCTATGGCTACACCTTC.

The chain links TRBV7-9 to TRBJ2-1; 8 bases align to TRBD2. Germline CDR1 is SEHNR and CDR2 is FQNEAQ (reference sequence). The J segment lost 6 bases and the V segment lost 1 base, leaving 17 bases of the junction unmatched. This CDR3 is built from 19 residues. CDR3 residues: CASSLGGGWEREKRNEQFF. CDR3 DNA sequence: TGTGCCAGCAGCTTAGGGGGGGGTTGGGAGCGGGAGAAACGCAATGAGCAGTTCTTC. Drawing the rest from reference TRBV7-9 and TRBJ2-1, the complete variable domain is DTGVSQNPRHKITKRGQNVTFRCDPISEHNRLYWYRQTLGQGPEFLTYFQNEAQLEKSRLLSDRFSAERPKGSFSTLEIQRTEQGDSAMYLCASSLGGGWEREKRNEQFFGPGTRLTVL.

The genes are TRBV7-2 and TRBJ2-7; D is possibly TRBD2 (6 bases). The germline V gene has CDR1 SGHTA and CDR2 FQGNSA. Trimming took 1 base from V and 1 from J, leaving 11 bases between them. The CDR3 has 15 residues. CDR3 nucleotide sequence: TGTGCCAGCAGCTTAGTGCCGGGGGTATCCTACGAGCAGTACTTC. It specifies CASSLVPGVSYEQYF.

The V gene is TRBV5-4, the J gene TRBJ2-3; D is possibly TRBD2 (6 bases). V lost 4 bases, J lost 0 bases, and 12 bases lay in between. Germline V gene data show CDR1 as SGHNT and CDR2 as YYREEE (reference sequence). CDR3 length equals 15 residues. The CDR3 region has the DNA TGTGCCAGCAGCATCGGGACTCACAGCACAGATACGCAGTATTTT. As protein: CASSIGTHSTDTQYF. The whole variable domain, filled in from reference TRBV5-4 and TRBJ2-3, reads ETGVTQSPTHLIKTRGQQVTLRCSSQSGHNTVSWYQQALGQGPQFIFQYYREEENGRGNFPPRFSGLQFPNYSSELNVNALELDDSALYLCASSIGTHSTDTQYFGPGTRLTVL.

The chain has TRBV7-9 and TRBJ2-1; 7 nucleotides match TRBD2. The germline V gene has CDR1 SEHNR and CDR2 FQNEAQ (reference sequence). V lost 3 bases, J lost 6 bases, and 8 bases stayed unmatched. This CDR3 has 15 residues. CDR3 in DNA: TGTGCCAGCAGCTTGCCGGCGGGAGAGGGCAATGAGCAGTTCTTC. The encoded protein is CASSLPAGEGNEQFF.

This clone was observed a few times. The sample contains more than one DNA sequence encoding this CDR3. V and J are TRBV5-6 and TRBJ2-7; 8 bases align to TRBD2. In germline, CDR1 is SGHDT, CDR2 YYEEEE. The CDR3 totals 14 residues. The V gene end was trimmed by 3 bases and the J gene end by 2 bases; junction bases not matched to a gene: 4. CDR3 in amino acids: CASSSGLAPYEQYF. The CDR3 coding sequence is TGTGCCAGCAGCTCTGGACTAGCCCCCTACGAGCAGTACTTC.

This sequence joins TRBV11-1 and TRBJ2-1; D unclear. The germline V gene has CDR1 SGHAT and CDR2 FQDESV (reference sequence). There are 12 residues in the CDR3. Trimming cost V 1 base and J 5 bases, with 3 bases left between them. DNA of the CDR3: TGTGCCAGCAGCTTAGGAGACAATGAGCAGTTCTTC. This translates into CASSLGDNEQFF.

CDR3: CASSRRGGVSNQPQHF. Here the CDR3 DNA reads TGTGCCAGCAGCCGCCGGGGGGGGGTGAGCAATCAGCCCCAGCATTTT. The J gene is TRBJ1-5, the V gene TRBV28; D possibly corresponds to TRBD1 (5 bases). The germline V and J ends were trimmed by 6 bases and 1 base, with 16 bases remaining between them. CDR1 and CDR2 from the germline V gene are MDHEN and SYDVKM. The CDR3 sequence is 16 residues long.

Only a few counts were recorded for this clone. The rearrangement uses TRBV28 and TRBJ2-4, with D possibly matching TRBD2 (5 bases). Germline CDR1 and CDR2: MDHEN and SYDVKM. CDR3 length equals 15 residues. Trimming removed 8 bases at V and 7 bases at J, with 21 bases between. The CDR3 DNA sequence: TGTGCCAGCGTTCGGAGCGGATCTATCGGGAACATTCAGTACTTC. This translates into CASVRSGSIGNIQYF.

The chain couples TRBV27 to TRBJ2-7; 8 positions match TRBD1. The CDR3 length is 15 residues. The germline V gene encodes CDR1 MNHEY and CDR2 SMNVEV (reference sequence). Trimming cost V 8 bases and J 2 bases; bases outside gene matches: 11. The CDR3 protein is CASRYSGTGTYEQYF. The CDR3 DNA is TGTGCCAGCCGATACTCCGGGACAGGTACCTACGAGCAGTACTTC.

The chain joins TRBV28 to TRBJ2-7, with 8 bases matching TRBD2. The J segment lost 5 bases and the V segment lost 5 bases, leaving 8 bases of the junction unmatched. Germline CDR1 is MDHEN and CDR2 is SYDVKM. This CDR3 has 14 residues. CDR3 protein: CASSRDVGRDEQYF. The CDR3 nucleotides read TGTGCCAGCAGTCGGGACGTCGGGAGGGACGAGCAGTACTTC.

The chain is built from TRBV28 and TRBJ1-1; 8 bases align to TRBD1. The trim removed 5 bases at V and 1 base at J, leaving 15 bases unmatched. Germline CDR1 is MDHEN and CDR2 is SYDVKM. CDR3 length: 18 residues. CDR3 in amino acids: CASSPLERQGMWNTEAFF. The CDR3 DNA reads TGTGCCAGCAGTCCCCTCGAAAGACAGGGGATGTGGAACACTGAAGCTTTCTTT.

This sequence joins TRBV5-1 and TRBJ2-7, with 14 bases that match TRBD2. The CDR3 covers 16 residues. The germline V gene encodes CDR1 SGHRS and CDR2 YFSETQ. The trim removed 4 bases at V and 4 bases at J, leaving 7 bases unmatched. The CDR3 loop reads CASSPGTSGRGYEQYF. The CDR3 DNA sequence: TGCGCCAGCAGCCCAGGGACTAGCGGGAGAGGGTACGAGCAGTACTTC.